The rows below give T cell receptor beta chains drawn from one sample of a study of T-cell reconstitution after alpha-beta-depleted transplantation in children. In TCRdb, the PCR reads were re-called with MiXCR into one record per CDR3 protein. Altogether fewer than 150,000 distinct CDR3 sequences are present, roughly 9% being singletons, with the ten largest covering around 24%. The sequencing here drew on PBMCs, mostly from graft donor cells, taken 180 days after TCRalphabeta/CD19-depleted stem cell transplant. The receptors come from a girl less than two years old who had a stem cell transplant for combined immunodeficiency, so the T cells may come from the graft donor. Each CDR3 is given with its conserved first and last residue. Fields, in order: CDR3 protein, CDR3 DNA, J gene, clone size, V gene, D gene. D genes are given only for firm matches. Size values are once, few and many counts, or a class for expanded clones, and some rows have none.

CASSQPGVRGEQFF	TGCGCCAGCAGCCAACCCGGGGTACGGGGTGAGCAGTTCTTC	TRBJ2-1	few	TRBV4-3	.
CASSLSVAYEQYF	TGTGCCAGCAGTTTATCAGTGGCCTACGAGCAGTACTTC	TRBJ2-7	.	TRBV27	.
CSVPTGLQETQYF	TGCAGTGTTCCGACGGGGCTTCAAGAGACCCAGTACTTC	TRBJ2-5	few	TRBV20-1	.
CASSHGLAGLEQFF	TGTGCCAGCAGCCACGGACTAGCGGGGCTTGAGCAGTTCTTC	TRBJ2-1	.	TRBV5-5	TRBD2
CSAETSGSHEQYF	TGCAGTGCCGAGACTAGCGGGAGCCACGAGCAGTACTTC	TRBJ2-7	many	TRBV20-1	TRBD2
CATSFGTGFGSNQPQHF	TGTGCCACCTCTTTTGGGACAGGTTTCGGAAGCAATCAGCCCCAGCATTTT	TRBJ1-5	.	TRBV28	TRBD1
CSARGDSGDYYEQYF	TGCAGTGCTAGAGGAGACAGCGGGGACTACTACGAGCAGTACTTC	TRBJ2-7	.	TRBV20-1	TRBD2
CASSLMNYGYTF	TGTGCCAGCAGCCTAATGAACTATGGCTACACCTTC	TRBJ1-2	few	TRBV12-3/TRBV12-4	.
CASSASSAYNEQFF	TGTGCCAGCAGCGCCTCCAGCGCCTACAATGAGCAGTTCTTC	TRBJ2-1	few	TRBV12-3/TRBV12-4	.
CASSHNRVRDQPQHF	TGTGCCAGCAGTCATAATAGGGTAAGGGATCAGCCCCAGCATTTT	TRBJ1-5	many	TRBV12-3/TRBV12-4	.
CASSTRLAGHYEQYF	TGCGCCAGCAGCACTCGACTAGCGGGCCACTACGAGCAGTACTTC	TRBJ2-7	few	TRBV5-1	TRBD2
CASSLGTQTYEQYF	TGCGCCAGCAGCTTGGGGACACAAACCTACGAGCAGTACTTC	TRBJ2-7	.	TRBV5-1	.
CASRGLGQGSEQYF	TGTGCCAGCAGGGGCCTGGGCCAGGGCAGCGAGCAGTACTTC	TRBJ2-7	many	TRBV27	.
CASSPNGGPGYNEQFF	TGTGCCAGCTCACCAAACGGGGGGCCAGGGTACAATGAGCAGTTCTTC	TRBJ2-1	few	TRBV18	.
CSAFLPGHSSYEQYF	TGCAGTGCCTTTTTACCGGGACATAGCTCCTACGAGCAGTACTTC	TRBJ2-7	.	TRBV20-1	.
CATSRYPAGGEQETQYF	TGTGCCACCAGCAGATATCCAGCGGGAGGGGAACAAGAGACCCAGTACTTC	TRBJ2-5	few	TRBV15	TRBD2
CSVGGGHLSYEQYF	TGCAGCGTTGGGGGGGGACACCTCTCCTACGAGCAGTACTTC	TRBJ2-7	.	TRBV29-1	.
CASSPLAGGNNEQFF	TGTGCCAGCTCTCCTCTAGCGGGAGGGAACAATGAGCAGTTCTTC	TRBJ2-1	many	TRBV18	TRBD2
CASSLLRGYEQYF	TGTGCCAGCAGCTTATTAAGGGGATACGAGCAGTACTTC	TRBJ2-7	.	TRBV7-2	.
CASSFGYSNQPQHF	TGTGCCAGCAGTTTCGGTTATAGCAATCAGCCCCAGCATTTT	TRBJ1-5	few	TRBV12-3/TRBV12-4	.
CAIRRDENSPLHF	TGTGCCATCAGGCGGGACGAGAATTCACCCCTCCACTTT	TRBJ1-6	many	TRBV10-3	.
CSASRGKTSGANVLTF	TGCAGTGCTTCAAGGGGAAAGACATCCGGGGCCAACGTCCTGACTTTC	TRBJ2-6	many	TRBV20-1	.
CSGRRLTFFYEQYF	TGCAGTGGTAGGCGCCTTACTTTTTTCTACGAGCAGTACTTC	TRBJ2-7	.	TRBV20-1	.
CSSSDLWGVDEQFF	TGTTCCAGCAGCGACCTTTGGGGCGTCGATGAGCAGTTCTTC	TRBJ2-1	.	TRBV14	.
CSAGLAGTDTQYF	TGCAGTGCTGGACTAGCGGGGACAGATACGCAGTATTTT	TRBJ2-3	few	TRBV20-1	TRBD2
CASSLNLGLRTEAFF	TGTGCCAGCAGCCTGAACTTAGGGCTGAGGACTGAAGCTTTCTTT	TRBJ1-1	many	TRBV3-1	.
CSTGTSGYNEQFF	TGCAGCACCGGGACTAGCGGCTACAATGAGCAGTTCTTC	TRBJ2-1	few	TRBV20-1	TRBD2
CASSSKQGNEQYF	TGTGCCAGTAGTTCTAAACAGGGGAACGAGCAGTACTTC	TRBJ2-7	few	TRBV19	TRBD1
CSASGDSSYEQYF	TGCAGTGCTAGCGGGGACAGCTCCTACGAGCAGTACTTC	TRBJ2-7	.	TRBV20-1	TRBD1
CSASLLRANNEQFF	TGCAGTGCTAGCCTCCTTCGGGCCAACAATGAGCAGTTCTTC	TRBJ2-1	.	TRBV20-1	.
CASSPAFRDTFSYEQYF	TGCGCCAGCAGCCCCGCCTTCCGGGACACCTTCTCCTACGAGCAGTACTTC	TRBJ2-7	few	TRBV4-3	.
CSARTGSNQPQHF	TGCAGTGCTAGGACAGGTAGCAATCAGCCCCAGCATTTT	TRBJ1-5	few	TRBV20-1	.
CASSIGGGGTSGEQYF	TGTGCCAGTAGTATAGGGGGAGGCGGGACTAGCGGCGAGCAGTACTTC	TRBJ2-7	few	TRBV19	TRBD2
CSVVGQGFAFF	TGCAGCGTTGTGGGCCAGGGGTTCGCTTTCTTT	TRBJ1-1	few	TRBV29-1	.
CSAGRVWTDTQYF	TGCAGTGCTGGCAGGGTTTGGACAGATACGCAGTATTTT	TRBJ2-3	.	TRBV20-1	.
CASRGGSTYGYTF	TGTGCCAGCAGGGGGGGGTCCACCTATGGCTACACCTTC	TRBJ1-2	many	TRBV12-3/TRBV12-4	.
CASSIGKARGEKLFF	TGTGCCAGTAGTATAGGAAAGGCACGGGGGGAAAAACTGTTTTTT	TRBJ1-4	.	TRBV19	.
CSVDGRARRVAFF	TGCAGCGTTGACGGACGGGCCCGGCGTGTAGCTTTCTTT	TRBJ1-1	few	TRBV29-1	.
CASSLAETQYF	TGTGCCAGCAGTTTAGCGGAGACCCAGTACTTC	TRBJ2-5	many	TRBV12-3/TRBV12-4	.
CASSLGGANPYEQYF	TGCGCCAGCAGCTTGGGCGGGGCAAATCCCTACGAGCAGTACTTC	TRBJ2-7	many	TRBV5-1	.
CASSLAAGYNEQFF	TGTGCCAGCAGTTTAGCGGCAGGGTACAATGAGCAGTTCTTC	TRBJ2-1	many	TRBV12-3/TRBV12-4	.
CATSERGVAHRVSGQFF	TGTGCCACCAGTGAGCGAGGAGTCGCGCACAGGGTGTCTGGGCAGTTCTTC	TRBJ2-1	few	TRBV24-1	.
CASSAGTGAPNYGYTF	TGTGCCAGCAGCGCCGGGACAGGGGCTCCTAACTATGGCTACACCTTC	TRBJ1-2	few	TRBV5-6	TRBD1
CAISERDRDFTDTQYF	TGTGCCATCAGTGAGCGGGACAGGGATTTTACAGATACGCAGTATTTT	TRBJ2-3	.	TRBV10-3	TRBD1
CASSLLGANDEQFF	TGTGCCAGCAGCTTATTGGGGGCTAATGATGAGCAGTTCTTC	TRBJ2-1	few	TRBV7-2	.
CSASPGGSETQYF	TGCAGTGCTAGCCCCGGGGGCTCGGAGACCCAGTACTTC	TRBJ2-5	few	TRBV20-1	.
CSVEKGEGYTF	TGCAGCGTTGAAAAAGGAGAAGGCTACACCTTC	TRBJ1-2	.	TRBV29-1	.
CASSQGQGANEQYF	TGCGCCAGCAGCCAGGGACAGGGGGCCAACGAGCAGTACTTC	TRBJ2-7	few	TRBV5-1	TRBD1
CAISEQGYTEAFF	TGTGCCATCAGTGAACAGGGTTACACTGAAGCTTTCTTT	TRBJ1-1	few	TRBV10-3	.
CAISEGQINQPQHF	TGTGCCATCAGTGAGGGACAGATCAATCAGCCCCAGCATTTT	TRBJ1-5	few	TRBV10-3	.
CSAPPTGRQDTQYF	TGCAGTGCTCCACCGACAGGGAGGCAAGATACGCAGTATTTT	TRBJ2-3	many	TRBV20-1	.
CASSPLAGRGYEQFF	TGTGCCAGCAGCCCCCTAGCGGGTCGGGGCTATGAGCAGTTCTTC	TRBJ2-1	few	TRBV7-2	TRBD2
CSATAAGGSGQETQYF	TGCAGTGCAACGGCGGCAGGGGGATCCGGGCAAGAGACCCAGTACTTC	TRBJ2-5	.	TRBV20-1	TRBD1
CASTIAGAGGPFPDTQYF	TGTGCCAGCACCATTGCTGGGGCGGGGGGCCCTTTTCCAGATACGCAGTATTTT	TRBJ2-3	few	TRBV5-4	TRBD2
CASSPRTGAGGYTF	TGTGCCAGCAGCCCCAGGACAGGGGCAGGCGGCTACACCTTC	TRBJ1-2	few	TRBV5-6	TRBD1
CASTPGWGGSGANVLTF	TGTGCCAGCACCCCTGGGTGGGGAGGGTCTGGGGCCAACGTCCTGACTTTC	TRBJ2-6	many	TRBV12-3/TRBV12-4	TRBD2
CASSPTGPGGATYEQYF	TGTGCCAGCTCACCAACAGGCCCGGGGGGGGCCACCTACGAGCAGTACTTC	TRBJ2-7	few	TRBV18	TRBD2
CAISEDRTSGPTDTQYF	TGTGCCATCAGTGAGGACAGGACTAGCGGTCCCACAGATACGCAGTATTTT	TRBJ2-3	many	TRBV10-3	TRBD2
CSVTLSSYEQYF	TGCAGTGTCACCCTGAGCTCCTACGAGCAGTACTTC	TRBJ2-7	few	TRBV20-1	.